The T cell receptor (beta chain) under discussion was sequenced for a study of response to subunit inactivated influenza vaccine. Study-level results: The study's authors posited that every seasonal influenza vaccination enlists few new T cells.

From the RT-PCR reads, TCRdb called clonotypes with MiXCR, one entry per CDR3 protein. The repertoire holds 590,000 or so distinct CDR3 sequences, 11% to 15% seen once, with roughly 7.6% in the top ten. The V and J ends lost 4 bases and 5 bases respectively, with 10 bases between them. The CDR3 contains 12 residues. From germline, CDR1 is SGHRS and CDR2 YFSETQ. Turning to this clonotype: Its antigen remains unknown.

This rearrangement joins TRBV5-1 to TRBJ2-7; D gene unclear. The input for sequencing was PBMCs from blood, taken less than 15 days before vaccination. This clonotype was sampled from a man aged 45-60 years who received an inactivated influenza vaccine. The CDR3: CASSPPGHEQYF. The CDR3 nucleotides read TGCGCCAGCAGCCCTCCAGGCCACGAGCAGTACTTC.